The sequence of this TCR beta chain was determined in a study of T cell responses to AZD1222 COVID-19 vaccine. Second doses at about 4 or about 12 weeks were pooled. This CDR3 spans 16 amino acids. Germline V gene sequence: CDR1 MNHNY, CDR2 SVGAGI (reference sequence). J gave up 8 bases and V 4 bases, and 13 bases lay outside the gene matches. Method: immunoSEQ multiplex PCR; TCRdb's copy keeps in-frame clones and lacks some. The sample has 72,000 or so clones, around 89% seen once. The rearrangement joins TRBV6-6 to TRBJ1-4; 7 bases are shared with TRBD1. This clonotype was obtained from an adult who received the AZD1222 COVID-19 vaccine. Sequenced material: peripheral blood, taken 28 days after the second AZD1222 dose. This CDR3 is CASSSQSGTAGEKLFF. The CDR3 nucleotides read TGTGCCAGCAGTTCGCAATCCGGGACAGCGGGCGAAAAACTGTTTTTT.